Shown below are 24 T cell receptor beta chains from a single sample sequenced in a study of blood T cell repertoires in COVID-19. TCRdb's copy holds only in-frame clones and misses some; the assay was immunoSEQ multiplex PCR. Here the sample spans 350,000 to 400,000 clones, less than 90% being singletons. Input material: peripheral blood. The receptors shown here come from a woman in her sixties with COVID-19, enrolled during active disease.

The rearrangement links TRBV5-6 to TRBJ2-7, with 8 nucleotides matching TRBD2. The CDR3 spans 14 residues. The V and J ends lost 0 bases and 7 bases, in that order; junction bases with no gene match: 6. Germline V gene lookup returns CDR1 SGHDT and CDR2 YYEEEE. The CDR3 sequence: CASSLAVAGGEQYF. The CDR3 coding sequence is TGTGCCAGCAGCTTGGCCGTGGCGGGGGGTGAGCAGTACTTC.

The V and J genes are TRBV5-1 and TRBJ2-7; 9 nucleotides agree with TRBD2. After removal of 3 bases from V and 2 bases from J, the junction contained 3 bases not matched to a gene. The germline CDR1 and CDR2 sequences are SGHRS and YFSETQ. The CDR3 contains 14 residues. CDR3 nucleotide sequence: TGCGCCAGCAGCTCGAGCGGGGGGCCCTACGAGCAGTACTTC. Translating it yields CASSSSGGPYEQYF.

The chain combines TRBV18 with TRBJ1-2; a weak D match, TRBD1 (5 bases). V was clipped by 6 bases and J by 8 bases, with 16 bases between them. The CDR3 is 13 amino acids. The germline gives CDR1 KGHSH, CDR2 LQKENI. The CDR3 loop reads CASSPDSLGGYTF. CDR3 bases: TGTGCCAGCTCTCCAGACAGCCTGGGAGGCTACACCTTC.

Written as DNA, the CDR3 is TGTGCCAGTAGTATGACAGGGGGCACAGATACGCAGTATTTT. This translates into CASSMTGGTDTQYF. This chain links TRBV19 with TRBJ2-3; 8 nucleotides match TRBD1. Per the germline V gene, CDR1 is LNHDA and CDR2 is SQIVND (reference sequence). The CDR3 consists of 14 residues. The J segment lost 1 base and the V segment lost 3 bases, leaving 0 bases of the junction unmatched. The full variable domain, with the rest looked up from reference TRBV19 and TRBJ2-3, is DGGITQSPKYLFRKEGQNVTLSCEQNLNHDAMYWYRQDPGQGLRLIYYSQIVNDFQKGDIAEGYSVSREKKESFPLTVTSAQKNPTAFYLCASSMTGGTDTQYFGPGTRLTVL.

The chain combines TRBV3-1 (or the pseudogene TRBV3-2) with TRBJ1-1; 7 bases map to TRBD1. J gave up 4 bases and V 6 bases, and 20 bases lay outside the gene matches. This CDR3 is 18 amino acids long. Germline-derived CDR1 and CDR2 are LGHDT and YNNKEL (reference sequence). CDR3 protein: CASSRNGTALFRGTEAFF. The CDR3 nucleotides read TGTGCCAGCAGTCGAAACGGGACAGCTCTTTTTCGGGGCACTGAAGCTTTCTTT.

The chain uses TRBV9 and TRBJ2-3; D is possibly TRBD1 (6 bases). Deletions cut 3 bases from V and 1 base from J, with 9 bases between. Per the germline V gene, CDR1 is SGDLS and CDR2 is YYNGEE. CDR3 length equals 14 residues. CDR3 loop: CASSASGGTDTQYF. In DNA form, the CDR3 reads TGTGCCAGCAGCGCATCAGGGGGCACAGATACGCAGTATTTT.

The CDR3, as DNA: TGTGCCAGCAGCCAAGGACAGGGGGCAGGGGGCTACACCTTC. It is translated as CASSQGQGAGGYTF. The chain couples TRBV3-1 (or the pseudogene TRBV3-2) to TRBJ1-2; 10 bases map to TRBD1. CDR3 length: 14 residues. Trimming took 1 base from V and 8 from J; bases not matched to a gene: 4. Germline loops: CDR1 LGHDT, CDR2 YNNKEL (reference sequence).

This clone was seen ten or more times. V usage is TRBV5-6 and J usage is TRBJ1-2; D is perhaps TRBD1 (6 bases). This CDR3 contains 17 residues. With 7 bases removed from V and 4 bases from J, the gap between germline ends came to 26 bases. Germline V gene lookup returns CDR1 SGHDT and CDR2 YYEEEE. The CDR3 DNA follows: TGTGCCAGCCAGGGCCAACCCACAGGCCCCAGGGGCTATGGCTACACCTTC. Translation: CASQGQPTGPRGYGYTF.

The CDR3 reads CASSFSAAPPNTEAFF. CDR3 nucleotides: TGCGCCAGCAGCTTTAGCGCCGCTCCACCAAACACTGAAGCTTTCTTT. The chain uses TRBV5-1 and TRBJ1-1, with unresolved D. Trimming took off 2 bases at V and 2 bases at J, with 16 bases between the two ends. This CDR3 has 16 residues. Germline CDR1 and CDR2: SGHRS and YFSETQ.

The rearrangement links TRBV10-3 to TRBJ1-5, with no clear D. The CDR3 is 15 amino acids. Germline loops: CDR1 ENHRY, CDR2 SYGVKD. Deletions cut 6 bases from V and 0 bases from J, with 12 bases between. The CDR3 loop is CAIRSSGGSNQPQHF. The CDR3 DNA is TGTGCCATCAGGTCCTCGGGTGGTAGCAATCAGCCCCAGCATTTT.

The chain links TRBV24-1 to TRBJ2-7; no clear D gene. Trimming removed 3 bases at V and 6 bases at J, with 5 bases between. The CDR3 totals 11 residues. Germline V lookup: CDR1 KGHDR, CDR2 SFDVKD. The CDR3 region has the DNA TGTGCCACCAGTGATGAGCGCGAGCAGTACTTC. The encoded protein is CATSDEREQYF.

This chain uses TRBV25-1 with TRBJ2-1; the match to TRBD2 covers 7 bases. Germline V gene sequence: CDR1 MGHDK, CDR2 SYGVNS. The CDR3 spans 15 residues. J was trimmed by 4 bases and V by 4 bases; bases with no gene match: 7. The CDR3 here is CASSAAGELYNEQFF. The CDR3 DNA sequence: TGTGCCAGCAGTGCCGCGGGGGAGCTATACAATGAGCAGTTCTTC.

V gene TRBV15 combines with J gene TRBJ1-2; D remains ambiguous. Germline lookup yields CDR1 LNHNV and CDR2 YYDKDF (reference sequence). V lost 0 bases and J 5 bases, leaving 10 bases between the germline ends. The CDR3 covers 14 residues. For the CDR3, the DNA is TGTGCCACCAGCAGAGACCAAGCTGTGTATGGCTACACCTTC. Translating gives CATSRDQAVYGYTF.

V and J are TRBV5-1 and TRBJ1-2, with D possibly TRBD1 on 5 matching bases. Deletions cut 9 bases from V and 4 bases from J, with 19 bases between. The CDR3 runs 14 residues. CDR1 and CDR2 (germline): SGHRS, YFSETQ. This chain's CDR3 is CATRTLTGGYGYTF. The CDR3 region has the DNA TGCGCCACCAGAACTTTGACCGGGGGCTATGGCTACACCTTC. The variable domain in full, with the rest retrieved from reference TRBV5-1 and TRBJ1-2, is KAGVTQTPRYLIKTRGQQVTLSCSPISGHRSVSWYQQTPGQGLQFLFEYFSETQRNKGNFPGRFSGRQFSNSRSEMNVSTLELGDSALYLCATRTLTGGYGYTFGSGTRLTVV.

The chain links TRBV5-1 to TRBJ2-5; 8 bases align to TRBD1. After removal of 6 bases from V and 5 bases from J, the junction contained 9 bases not matched to a gene. Looked up from germline, CDR1 is SGHRS and CDR2 is YFSETQ. The CDR3 is 14 residues long. CDR3 sequence (DNA): TGCGCCAGCAACCCCACAGGGGGGTTCGAGACCCAGTACTTC. Encoded protein: CASNPTGGFETQYF.

The chain joins TRBV7-9 to TRBJ2-7, with 7 positions matching TRBD1. The CDR3 consists of 14 residues. Germline V gives CDR1 SEHNR, CDR2 FQNEAQ (reference sequence). Losses at the gene ends were 5 bases for V and 3 bases for J; bases not matched to a gene: 7. CDR3 bases: TGTGCCAGCAGCCACCCGGGACAGAGCTACGAGCAGTACTTC. Its protein product is CASSHPGQSYEQYF.

The chain combines TRBV7-6 with TRBJ2-2; 7 bases are shared with TRBD1. Germline V lookup: CDR1 SGHVS, CDR2 FNYEAQ. The CDR3 is 17 residues long. Trimming took 4 bases from V and 4 from J; bases not matched to a gene: 12. The CDR3 protein is CASSSITGQEFTGELFF. The CDR3 coding sequence is TGTGCCAGCAGCTCAATCACAGGACAGGAGTTCACCGGGGAGCTGTTTTTT.

In DNA form, the CDR3 reads TGTGCCAGCAGTTGGACTAGCGTGCAAGAGACCCAGTACTTC. Protein sequence: CASSWTSVQETQYF. This chain links TRBV6-4 with TRBJ2-5; 9 positions match TRBD2. CDR3 length equals 14 residues. Germline V gene lookup returns CDR1 MRHNA and CDR2 SNTAGT. The trim removed 5 bases at V and 2 bases at J, leaving 3 bases unmatched.

The J gene is TRBJ2-2, the V gene TRBV19, with TRBD1 matching 8 bases. The V gene end was trimmed by 5 bases and the J gene end by 4 bases; junction bases not matched to a gene: 6. Germline V lookup: CDR1 LNHDA, CDR2 SQIVND (reference sequence). The CDR3 runs to 15 residues. The CDR3 reads CASSFGQGGTGELFF. CDR3 DNA sequence: TGTGCCAGTAGTTTCGGACAGGGTGGCACCGGGGAGCTGTTTTTT. Together with reference TRBV19 and TRBJ2-2, the CDR3 gives the full variable domain: DGGITQSPKYLFRKEGQNVTLSCEQNLNHDAMYWYRQDPGQGLRLIYYSQIVNDFQKGDIAEGYSVSREKKESFPLTVTSAQKNPTAFYLCASSFGQGGTGELFFGEGSRLTVL.

This sequence joins TRBV5-1 and TRBJ2-5; 10 bases align to TRBD2. CDR1 SGHRS and CDR2 YFSETQ come from the germline V gene. V was pared by 5 bases and J by 4 bases, with 17 bases of the junction left unmatched. This CDR3 region has 18 residues. As DNA, the CDR3 is TGCGCCAGCAGTCCGGTCGCGGCTAGCGGGGGATGGGGAGAGACCCAGTACTTC. This encodes CASSPVAASGGWGETQYF. The full variable domain, in which reference TRBV5-1 and TRBJ2-5 provide the parts outside the CDR3, is KAGVTQTPRYLIKTRGQQVTLSCSPISGHRSVSWYQQTPGQGLQFLFEYFSETQRNKGNFPGRFSGRQFSNSRSEMNVSTLELGDSALYLCASSPVAASGGWGETQYFGPGTRLLVL.

The CDR3 coding sequence is TGTGCCAGCAGTTGGACAGGGGACACCGGGGAGCTGTTTTTT. Translation: CASSWTGDTGELFF. The rearrangement uses TRBV2 and TRBJ2-2; 9 bases agree with TRBD1. The CDR3 extends over 14 amino acids. CDR1 is SNHLY and CDR2 is FYNNEI in the germline V gene. Trimming removed 5 bases from V and 3 bases from J; junction bases left unmatched: 1.

This rearrangement joins TRBV4-3 to TRBJ1-5, with no clear D. The V end was cut by 2 bases, the J end by 2 bases, with 7 bases between. The length of the CDR3 is 14 residues. Germline CDR1 and CDR2: LGHNA and YSLEER. The CDR3 DNA follows: TGCGCCAGCAGCCAATATACAGGCAATCAGCCCCAGCATTTT. It encodes CASSQYTGNQPQHF.

This sequence joins TRBV27 and TRBJ2-2; 7 nucleotides match TRBD1. The V and J ends lost 5 bases and 4 bases, in that order; junction bases with no gene match: 16. Germline CDR1 is MNHEY and CDR2 is SMNVEV (reference sequence). The CDR3 contains 18 residues. CDR3 amino acids: CASSPSSGTAKVTGELFF. CDR3 nucleotide sequence: TGTGCCAGCAGTCCCTCCTCCGGGACAGCGAAGGTCACCGGGGAGCTGTTTTTT.

V is TRBV15 and J is TRBJ1-4; D is uncertain. Germline lookup yields CDR1 LNHNV and CDR2 YYDKDF (reference sequence). The CDR3 loop spans 14 amino acids. V was trimmed by 3 bases and J by 8 bases, leaving 13 bases between them. In DNA form, the CDR3 reads TGTGCCACCAGCAGCGCCAACGGTTACGAAAAACTGTTTTTT. This translates into CATSSANGYEKLFF.